Below are 10 T cell receptor beta chains sequenced from a single sample in a study of blood T cell repertoires in COVID-19. Data came from immunoSEQ multiplex PCR; TCRdb stores just in-frame clones and leaves some out. The table includes some 210,000 clones, 92% detected once. The source material was peripheral blood. These receptors were obtained from a man aged 55 to 70 with COVID-19, enrolled during active disease.

The rearrangement links TRBV19 to TRBJ1-1; 8 nucleotides align to TRBD1. V was pared by 6 bases and J by 1 base, with 4 bases of the junction left unmatched. The germline CDR1 and CDR2 sequences are LNHDA and SQIVND (reference sequence). CDR3 length equals 14 residues. Here the CDR3 reads CASRVDRGNTEAFF. The CDR3 DNA is TGTGCCAGTAGGGTTGACAGGGGGAACACTGAAGCTTTCTTT.

The rearrangement links TRBV11-3 to TRBJ2-1, with 10 bases aligning to TRBD1. With V trimmed by 4 bases and J by 2 bases, 5 bases remained unmatched. This CDR3 is 16 amino acids long. Per germline, CDR1 SGHNT and CDR2 YENEEA. CDR3 DNA sequence: TGTGCCAGCAGCTCATTGACAGGGGGCCCCTACAATGAGCAGTTCTTC. This translates into CASSSLTGGPYNEQFF.

The chain has TRBV11-2 and TRBJ2-7; D unresolved. Germline CDR1 SGHAT, CDR2 FQNNGV. CDR3 length: 13 amino acids. Trimming removed 1 base from V and 9 bases from J, with 13 bases in between. The CDR3 bases are TGTGCCAGCAGCTTAGGTCGCGACAATGTGCAGTACTTC. Translating it yields CASSLGRDNVQYF.

This clone came up once. The chain has TRBV14 and TRBJ2-7; possibly TRBD1 for D (6 bases). This CDR3 region has 15 residues. Germline CDR1 and CDR2: SGHDN and FVKESK. V shed 4 bases and J shed 4 bases, with 17 bases lying between them. The CDR3 reads CASSRPGDRPYEQYF. The DNA for the CDR3 is TGTGCCAGCAGCCGACCAGGGGACCGACCTTACGAGCAGTACTTC.

The chain carries TRBV7-9 and TRBJ1-3; 8 bases are shared with TRBD1. Trimming at V came to 3 bases and at J to 3 bases, leaving 7 bases not matched to a gene. CDR1 SEHNR and CDR2 FQNEAQ come from the germline V gene (reference sequence). This CDR3 contains 16 residues. The CDR3 DNA reads as TGTGCCAGCAGCTTCCCAACAGGGGGGGATGGAAACACCATATATTTT. It yields the protein CASSFPTGGDGNTIYF.

The rearrangement joins TRBV28 to TRBJ2-2, with 8 bases aligning to TRBD1. Germline values: CDR1 MDHEN, CDR2 SYDVKM. With V trimmed by 4 bases and J by 3 bases, 1 base remained unmatched. The CDR3 runs 14 residues. Written as DNA, the CDR3 is TGTGCCAGCAGTTCGACAGGGGACACCGGGGAGCTGTTTTTT. Protein sequence: CASSSTGDTGELFF.

The chain carries TRBV5-1 and TRBJ1-2; 8 nucleotides match TRBD1. V gave up 3 bases and J gave up 4 bases; unmatched junction bases: 5. This CDR3 contains 14 residues. Germline CDR1 and CDR2: SGHRS and YFSETQ. The CDR3 DNA follows: TGCGCCAGCAGCTCGGACAGGGCAATCTATGGCTACACCTTC. Its protein product is CASSSDRAIYGYTF.

V usage is TRBV7-9 and J usage is TRBJ2-2, with 7 bases fitting TRBD1. The germline V gene has CDR1 SEHNR and CDR2 FQNEAQ (reference sequence). With 5 bases clipped from V and 5 bases from J, the junction kept 5 bases outside the gene matches. This CDR3 is 14 amino acids long. CDR3 in amino acids: CASSPGTETGELFF. DNA of the CDR3: TGTGCCAGCAGCCCCGGGACAGAAACCGGGGAGCTGTTTTTT.

The genes are TRBV7-2 and TRBJ1-1, with a possible D match to TRBD1 (5 bases). V was cut by 4 bases and J by 5 bases, with 17 bases left in between. This CDR3 is 15 amino acids long. The germline V gene has CDR1 SGHTA and CDR2 FQGNSA. In DNA form, the CDR3 reads TGTGCCAGCAGCTGGGATGGGGGGAAAGGGACTGAAGCTTTCTTT. It yields the protein CASSWDGGKGTEAFF.

This clone has just one count. The chain recombines TRBV12-3 or TRBV12-4 with TRBJ2-1; 7 bases align to TRBD1. V shed 2 bases, J shed 7 bases, and the junction held 2 bases outside the gene matches. CDR3 size: 13 residues. The CDR3 here is CASSLRGRNEQFF. For the CDR3, the DNA is TGTGCCAGCAGTTTAAGGGGGCGGAATGAGCAGTTCTTC.